This is a list of T cell receptor beta chains from one sample in a study of shared clonotypes between healthy human individuals. The repertoire was sequenced with immunoSEQ multiplex PCR; TCRdb's copy has only in-frame clones and lacks some. The table has about 2.1 million clones, roughly 95% seen once. Sequencing was carried out using naive CD8+ T cells from PBMCs. All receptors come from a man between 18 and 29 years old in good health. Some clones in this sample may be carry-over from other donors' samples. Both conserved end residues are part of each CDR3. Fields, in order: D gene, V gene, J gene, clone size, CDR3 DNA, CDR3 protein. D genes are given only for firm matches. Part of the rows lack a size; the others show once, few, many or a class for expanded clones.

d_gene: -
v_gene: TRBV25-1
j_gene: TRBJ1-3
abundance: -
CDR3nt: TGTGCCAGCAGTGAATATCGGGGCGAACCGAACACCATATATTTT
CDR3aa: CASSEYRGEPNTIYF

d_gene: -
v_gene: TRBV9
j_gene: TRBJ1-3
abundance: -
CDR3nt: TGTGCCAGCAGCTCCATTGGGGGCGCATCCGGAAACACCATATATTTT
CDR3aa: CASSSIGGASGNTIYF

d_gene: TRBD1
v_gene: TRBV11-2
j_gene: TRBJ2-7
abundance: -
CDR3nt: TGTGCCAGCAGCTCCAGACAGGGCAATAGACACGAGCAGTACTTC
CDR3aa: CASSSRQGNRHEQYF

d_gene: -
v_gene: TRBV4-1
j_gene: TRBJ1-2
abundance: -
CDR3nt: TGCGCCAGCAGCCCTCAGCTGGGGGGGTTTGATACCTGGGGTCAGTGGAGCTATGGCTACACCTTC
CDR3aa: CASSPQLGGFDTWGQWSYGYTF

d_gene: -
v_gene: TRBV9
j_gene: TRBJ2-1
abundance: -
CDR3nt: TGTGCCAGCGGAGGGGGAGGGCCGGGTAATGAGCAGTTCTTC
CDR3aa: CASGGGGPGNEQFF

d_gene: -
v_gene: TRBV7-6
j_gene: TRBJ1-2
abundance: -
CDR3nt: TGTGCCAGCAGCTCACGGAACGACTATGGCTACACCTTC
CDR3aa: CASSSRNDYGYTF

d_gene: TRBD2
v_gene: TRBV5-5
j_gene: TRBJ2-3
abundance: -
CDR3nt: TGTGCCAGCAGCCCCATTGTGGGGAGGGCTAGCACAGATACGCAGTATTTT
CDR3aa: CASSPIVGRASTDTQYF

d_gene: -
v_gene: TRBV7-9
j_gene: TRBJ2-7
abundance: -
CDR3nt: TGTGCCAGCAGCCACGGGCCTCGGGGTGCCAGCTCCTACGAGCAGTACTTC
CDR3aa: CASSHGPRGASSYEQYF

d_gene: TRBD2
v_gene: TRBV2
j_gene: TRBJ2-3
abundance: once
CDR3nt: TGTGCCAGCAGTGAGAGCGGGAGGGGAGATACGCAGTATTTT
CDR3aa: CASSESGRGDTQYF

d_gene: -
v_gene: TRBV28
j_gene: TRBJ2-3
abundance: -
CDR3nt: TGTGCCAGCAGTTTAGGGCTAGCTAGCACAGATACGCAGTATTTT
CDR3aa: CASSLGLASTDTQYF

d_gene: -
v_gene: TRBV5-4
j_gene: TRBJ2-7
abundance: -
CDR3nt: TGTGCCAGCGGCACCTTCCTGGACAGAACCTACGAGCAGTACTTC
CDR3aa: CASGTFLDRTYEQYF

d_gene: TRBD1
v_gene: TRBV9
j_gene: TRBJ2-7
abundance: -
CDR3nt: TGTGCCAGCAGCGTGGGGGGACAGGGGTCCTACGAGCAGTACTTC
CDR3aa: CASSVGGQGSYEQYF

d_gene: -
v_gene: TRBV27
j_gene: TRBJ2-7
abundance: -
CDR3nt: TGTGCCAGCAGTTCGGAAGGATTCTACGAGCAGTACTTC
CDR3aa: CASSSEGFYEQYF

d_gene: -
v_gene: TRBV19
j_gene: TRBJ1-5
abundance: once
CDR3nt: TGTGCCAGTAGTATAAGTGGTTCGAGCAATCAGCCCCAGCATTTT
CDR3aa: CASSISGSSNQPQHF

d_gene: TRBD1
v_gene: TRBV7-3
j_gene: TRBJ1-1
abundance: -
CDR3nt: TGTGCCAGCAGCTTAGGGACAGGGAAGAACACTGAAGCTTTCTTT
CDR3aa: CASSLGTGKNTEAFF

d_gene: -
v_gene: TRBV9
j_gene: TRBJ2-3
abundance: -
CDR3nt: TGTGCCAGCGCCCCCACCCAGCGCGGGTTTCGGGATACGCAGTATTTT
CDR3aa: CASAPTQRGFRDTQYF

d_gene: -
v_gene: TRBV5-4
j_gene: TRBJ1-2
abundance: -
CDR3nt: TGTGCCAGCAGCTTGGGGGACAACCACATGGGTGGCTACACCTTC
CDR3aa: CASSLGDNHMGGYTF

d_gene: TRBD1
v_gene: TRBV28
j_gene: TRBJ2-7
abundance: once
CDR3nt: TGTGCCAGCAGCCCAGGACAGGGTTCCTACGAGCAGTACTTC
CDR3aa: CASSPGQGSYEQYF

d_gene: -
v_gene: TRBV27
j_gene: TRBJ2-3
abundance: -
CDR3nt: TGTGCCAGCAGTTTTTACCGGGATAACACAGATACGCAGTATTTT
CDR3aa: CASSFYRDNTDTQYF

d_gene: -
v_gene: TRBV30
j_gene: TRBJ1-2
abundance: -
CDR3nt: TGTGCCTGGAGTCCGTCCTATGGCTACACCTTC
CDR3aa: CAWSPSYGYTF

d_gene: -
v_gene: TRBV28
j_gene: TRBJ2-7
abundance: -
CDR3nt: TGTGCCAGCAGTCCTGCCGGCTACGAGCAGTACTTC
CDR3aa: CASSPAGYEQYF

d_gene: TRBD1
v_gene: TRBV28
j_gene: TRBJ1-3
abundance: -
CDR3nt: TGTGCCAGCAGTTTATTAGGGGCCTGGGTCCCGGGACAGGTCGCTTTCCGAGGAAACACCATATATTTT
CDR3aa: CASSLLGAWVPGQVAFRGNTIYF

d_gene: TRBD1
v_gene: TRBV7-9
j_gene: TRBJ2-1
abundance: -
CDR3nt: TGTGCCAGCAGCTCACCGGGACAGGTTCACAATGAGCAGTTCTTC
CDR3aa: CASSSPGQVHNEQFF

d_gene: -
v_gene: TRBV19
j_gene: TRBJ2-1
abundance: -
CDR3nt: TGTGCCAGTAGTATTGAAAGCGACTCATACAATGAGCAGTTCTTC
CDR3aa: CASSIESDSYNEQFF

d_gene: -
v_gene: TRBV19
j_gene: TRBJ2-3
abundance: -
CDR3nt: TGTGCCAGTAGTTCCTATGGTGCAGATACGCAGTATTTT
CDR3aa: CASSSYGADTQYF

d_gene: -
v_gene: TRBV28
j_gene: TRBJ2-1
abundance: once
CDR3nt: TGTGCCAGCCGCCGTGGGACTGGGGAGTCCTACAATGAGCAGTTCTTC
CDR3aa: CASRRGTGESYNEQFF

d_gene: -
v_gene: TRBV19
j_gene: TRBJ1-1
abundance: -
CDR3nt: TGTGCCAGTCGGGGGGTTGAAGCTTTCTTT
CDR3aa: CASRGVEAFF

d_gene: TRBD1
v_gene: TRBV2
j_gene: TRBJ2-6
abundance: -
CDR3nt: TGTGCCAGTTCAAAACCCCGTTGGGGACAGGGGAAATCGGCCAACGTCCTGACTTTC
CDR3aa: CASSKPRWGQGKSANVLTF

d_gene: -
v_gene: TRBV27
j_gene: TRBJ1-2
abundance: -
CDR3nt: TGTGCCAGCAGTTTATCTAAGGGAACACACTATGGCTACACCTTC
CDR3aa: CASSLSKGTHYGYTF

d_gene: TRBD2
v_gene: TRBV4-3
j_gene: TRBJ2-3
abundance: -
CDR3nt: TGCGCCAGCAGCCAGACTAGCGGGAGGGAAGATACGCAGTATTTT
CDR3aa: CASSQTSGREDTQYF

d_gene: -
v_gene: TRBV5-1
j_gene: TRBJ2-1
abundance: -
CDR3nt: TGCGCCAGCAGGCTCGTTGGGTCTGGTGAGCAGTTCTTC
CDR3aa: CASRLVGSGEQFF

d_gene: -
v_gene: TRBV15
j_gene: TRBJ2-2
abundance: -
CDR3nt: TGTGCCACCAGCAGAACAGGGAACTTTGGGAACACCGGGGAGCTGTTTTTT
CDR3aa: CATSRTGNFGNTGELFF

d_gene: -
v_gene: TRBV19
j_gene: TRBJ2-1
abundance: -
CDR3nt: TGTGCCAGTAGTATAGGGGGGATACAGCAGTTCTTC
CDR3aa: CASSIGGIQQFF

d_gene: -
v_gene: TRBV9
j_gene: TRBJ2-2
abundance: -
CDR3nt: TGTGCCAGCAGCTATGCTAATAGCGGTTCCGGGGAGCTGTTTTTT
CDR3aa: CASSYANSGSGELFF

d_gene: -
v_gene: TRBV30
j_gene: TRBJ2-7
abundance: -
CDR3nt: TGTGCCTGGAGTGGCAGCCCCTACGAGCAGTACTTC
CDR3aa: CAWSGSPYEQYF

d_gene: -
v_gene: TRBV2
j_gene: TRBJ2-7
abundance: -
CDR3nt: TGTGCCAGCACGGATGGCTACGAGCAGTACTTC
CDR3aa: CASTDGYEQYF

d_gene: TRBD1
v_gene: TRBV9
j_gene: TRBJ2-6
abundance: -
CDR3nt: TGTGCCAGCAGCGTAAACAGGGGGTTCCGCTCTGGGGCCAACGTCCTGACTTTC
CDR3aa: CASSVNRGFRSGANVLTF

d_gene: -
v_gene: TRBV30
j_gene: TRBJ2-3
abundance: -
CDR3nt: TGTGCCTGGGCCTTTGGACAGGGACTAACAGATACGCAGTATTTT
CDR3aa: CAWAFGQGLTDTQYF

d_gene: -
v_gene: TRBV29-1
j_gene: TRBJ2-2
abundance: -
CDR3nt: TGCAGCGTTGGTTGGGAAACCGGGGAGCTGTTTTTT
CDR3aa: CSVGWETGELFF

d_gene: TRBD2
v_gene: TRBV27
j_gene: TRBJ2-5
abundance: -
CDR3nt: TGTGCCAGCAGCCAGAGCGGGAATTGGGAGACCCAGTACTTC
CDR3aa: CASSQSGNWETQYF

d_gene: -
v_gene: TRBV7-8
j_gene: TRBJ1-1
abundance: -
CDR3nt: TGTGCCAGCAGCTTATACCGAAGTTTGCGGGGGGCCGGGGGCACTGAAGCTTTCTTT
CDR3aa: CASSLYRSLRGAGGTEAFF

d_gene: -
v_gene: TRBV27
j_gene: TRBJ1-1
abundance: -
CDR3nt: TGTGCCAGCAGTCCAGACCCGGTGGGGTACACTGAAGCTTTCTTT
CDR3aa: CASSPDPVGYTEAFF

d_gene: TRBD1
v_gene: TRBV2
j_gene: TRBJ2-5
abundance: -
CDR3nt: TGTGCCAGCAGTCAGGGGGTTCGAGAGACCCAGTACTTC
CDR3aa: CASSQGVRETQYF

d_gene: -
v_gene: TRBV15
j_gene: TRBJ2-3
abundance: -
CDR3nt: TGTGCCACCAGCAGAGATTACAGTTCTCTCGGTGGAACAGATACGCGGTATTTT
CDR3aa: CATSRDYSSLGGTDTRYF

d_gene: -
v_gene: TRBV11-3
j_gene: TRBJ2-3
abundance: -
CDR3nt: TGTGCCAGCAGCCCCCGGGGTAGCGGAGGCACAGATACGCAGTATTTT
CDR3aa: CASSPRGSGGTDTQYF

d_gene: -
v_gene: TRBV19
j_gene: TRBJ2-2
abundance: -
CDR3nt: TGTGCCAGTAGCGCGATGGACACCACCGGGGAGCTGTTTTTT
CDR3aa: CASSAMDTTGELFF

d_gene: -
v_gene: TRBV7-9
j_gene: TRBJ1-4
abundance: -
CDR3nt: TGTGCCAGCAGCTCTCGATGGGGGCAGGGTGAAAAACTGTTTTTT
CDR3aa: CASSSRWGQGEKLFF

d_gene: TRBD2
v_gene: TRBV11-2
j_gene: TRBJ2-2
abundance: -
CDR3nt: TGTGCCAGCAGCTTAGGGCTAGCGGGAGGCGGGGAGCTGTTTTTT
CDR3aa: CASSLGLAGGGELFF

d_gene: TRBD1
v_gene: TRBV28
j_gene: TRBJ1-5
abundance: -
CDR3nt: TGTGCCAGCACCTCCACAGGGGAAGGCAATCAGCCCCAGCATTTT
CDR3aa: CASTSTGEGNQPQHF

d_gene: TRBD1
v_gene: TRBV5-1
j_gene: TRBJ1-5
abundance: -
CDR3nt: TGCGCCAGCAGCTTGGGGGGACAGGGAAGCAGGACTCAGCCCCAGCATTTT
CDR3aa: CASSLGGQGSRTQPQHF

d_gene: -
v_gene: TRBV28
j_gene: TRBJ1-2
abundance: -
CDR3nt: TGTGCCAGCAGTCCGGGCGGTCTGCGCTACACCTTC
CDR3aa: CASSPGGLRYTF

d_gene: -
v_gene: TRBV7-7
j_gene: TRBJ2-3
abundance: -
CDR3nt: TGTGCCAGCAGCGAGACTATAACAGATACGCAGTATTTT
CDR3aa: CASSETITDTQYF

d_gene: TRBD2
v_gene: TRBV27
j_gene: TRBJ2-1
abundance: once
CDR3nt: TGTGCCAGCAGTTTACTAGGGACTAGCGGGCCCCACAATGAGCAGTTCTTC
CDR3aa: CASSLLGTSGPHNEQFF

d_gene: TRBD2
v_gene: TRBV13
j_gene: TRBJ2-3
abundance: few
CDR3nt: TGTGCCAGCAGCCCATGGGGGGAAGGACTAGCGGGAGGAGTGGGCACAGATACGCAGTATTTT
CDR3aa: CASSPWGEGLAGGVGTDTQYF